The entry below gives a single T cell receptor (beta chain) sequence along with its context. Its antigen remains unidentified. A far more abundant clone sits one base away, making this likely a read error. CD45RO/CCR7/CD25/CD127/CD95/CD27 staining was used to isolate CD4+ naive, central memory, regulatory and stem cell-like memory cells by sorting. Reverse transcribing all isolated RNA meant expressed TCRB transcripts were sequenced. Profiled with immunoSEQ multiplex PCR; TCRdb holds only in-frame clones, not every one. In the table there are 95,000 to 150,000 clones, around 17% of which are singletons. This sample is part of a study of beta chain features in type 1 diabetes. For the study at large: There were approximately 100 million sorted cells examined across all samples. Study-level points and caveats: More deletions and fewer insertions at VDJ junctions were seen in type 1 diabetes patients. Shortening of TCRB CDR3s, moderate but significant, appeared in all four CD4+ subsets of Type 1 diabetes patients. Researchers reported that naive, central memory and Treg TCRB repertoires appeared more similar in patients than in healthy donors.

Germline CDR1 and CDR2: SGHRS and YFSETQ. CDR3 length: 15 amino acids. The sequenced sample was central memory CD4+ T cells from blood. This TCR came from a man aged 30 to 45 with type 1 diabetes. V and J are TRBV5-1 and TRBJ2-7, with TRBD2 matching over 10 bases. The CDR3 reads CPSSAGTSVTYEQYF. The CDR3 nucleotides are TGCCCCAGCAGCGCCGGGACTAGCGTAACCTACGAGCAGTACTTC.